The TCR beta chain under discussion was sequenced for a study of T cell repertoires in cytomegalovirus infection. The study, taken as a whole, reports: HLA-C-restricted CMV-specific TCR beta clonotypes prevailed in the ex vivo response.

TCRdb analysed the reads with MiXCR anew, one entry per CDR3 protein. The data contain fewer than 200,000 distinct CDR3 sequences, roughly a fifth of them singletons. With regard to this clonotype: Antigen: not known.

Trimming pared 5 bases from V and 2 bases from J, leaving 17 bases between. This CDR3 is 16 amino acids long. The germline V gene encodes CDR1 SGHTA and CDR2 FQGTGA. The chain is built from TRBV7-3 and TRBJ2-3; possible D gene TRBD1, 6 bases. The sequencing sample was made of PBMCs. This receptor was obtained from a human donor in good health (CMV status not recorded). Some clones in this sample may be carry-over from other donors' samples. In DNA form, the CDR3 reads TGTGCCAGCAGCGCCCAGGGGTTCCCACACACAGATACGCAGTATTTT. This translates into CASSAQGFPHTDTQYF.